The T cell receptor beta chain described here comes from a study of shared clonotypes between healthy human individuals. Broader study findings: Generally, estimated richness proved larger in naive subsets than it did in memory subsets.

The germline V gene encodes CDR1 MNHEY and CDR2 SMNVEV (reference sequence). The CDR3 is 15 residues long. The germline V and J ends were trimmed by 5 bases and 0 bases, with 8 bases remaining between them. Genomic DNA from each subset was divided evenly over several immunoSEQ plates. Data came from immunoSEQ multiplex PCR; TCRdb stores just in-frame clones and leaves some out. The sample contains hundreds of thousands of clones, around 97% of which appear only once. Partitioning of CD4+ cells yielded a CD45RA+ naive subset and a CD45RA-negative memory subset. This clone has just one count. Its antigen is not known.

The specimen sequenced was naive CD4+ T cells sorted from blood. Subset of the sample: CD45RA+ positively selected. This sequence was found in a woman in her 30s in good health. The rearrangement uses TRBV27 and TRBJ2-6, with D perhaps assigned TRBD1 or TRBD2 (5 bases each). CDR3 DNA sequence: TGTGCCAGCAGTCGGGACCTCTCTGGGGCCAACGTCCTGACTTTC. Its translation is CASSRDLSGANVLTF.